This TCR beta chain was identified in a study of cytomegalovirus exposure and HLA in healthy donors. Study summary: An earlier analysis identified 120 million or so unique TCR beta sequences in 170 million or so T cells. The study placed about four fifths of its approximately 400 genotyped donors in the Caucasian-associated ancestry cluster. Study results and caveats: There were reportedly fewer N-insertions in an Asian-associated ancestry cluster than the roughly 670-donor mean, in a later analysis.

For this clone: Antigen specificity is unknown.

The study ran its PCR with 60 Vbeta and 13 Jbeta primers. Clones were sequenced by immunoSEQ multiplex PCR, and TCRdb holds only the in-frame ones, with some missing. This table has 150,000 to 200,000 clones, 70% to 85% appearing once. The sequence came from a woman between 40 and 50 years old in good health and CMV-seronegative. Sequenced material: PBMCs.

The CDR3 sequence is CASYYRGSTEAFF. The CDR3 DNA sequence: TGTGCCAGCTACTACAGGGGGAGCACTGAAGCTTTCTTT. This chain uses TRBV6-6 with TRBJ1-1; 8 bases line up with TRBD1. Trimming at V came to 8 bases and at J to 4 bases, leaving 6 bases not matched to a gene. Germline CDR1 MNHNY, CDR2 SVGAGI (reference sequence). The CDR3 runs to 13 residues.